The rows below give T cell receptor beta chains drawn from one sample of a study of OX40 agonist ivuxolimab in advanced cancers. The method was immunoSEQ multiplex PCR; TCRdb's version includes in-frame clones alone and lacks a portion of them. This table holds approximately 60,000 clones, under 85% found once. Material: CD4+ or CD8+ T cells sorted from blood, obtained in a trial of the OX40 agonist ivuxolimab. These receptors all come from an adult with an advanced solid tumor such as melanoma, head and neck, liver or kidney cancer. Both conserved end residues are part of each CDR3. D genes are given only for firm matches. Part of the rows lack a size; the others show once, few, many or a class for expanded clones.

V gene: TRBV14; clone size: .; J gene: TRBJ2-1; D gene: .; CDR3 DNA: TGTGCCAGCAGCCAAGAAGTGGGCAGGACACTTATCGATGAGCAGTTCTTC; CDR3 protein: CASSQEVGRTLIDEQFF
V gene: TRBV6-5; clone size: .; J gene: TRBJ2-1; D gene: TRBD1; CDR3 DNA: TGTGCCAGCAGGAGAACGGGACAGGGAAACAATGAGCAGTTCTTC; CDR3 protein: CASRRTGQGNNEQFF
V gene: TRBV5-6; clone size: .; J gene: TRBJ1-1; D gene: .; CDR3 DNA: TGTGCCAGCAGCGAATCAGGATTGGGCACTGAAGCTTTCTTT; CDR3 protein: CASSESGLGTEAFF
V gene: TRBV5-1; clone size: few; J gene: TRBJ2-3; D gene: .; CDR3 DNA: TGCGCCAGCAGCTCGGACGGGGAACTTAGCACAGATACGCAGTATTTT; CDR3 protein: CASSSDGELSTDTQYF
V gene: TRBV19; clone size: few; J gene: TRBJ1-1; D gene: .; CDR3 DNA: TGTGCCAGTACAAATCCGTATAGGGCTCGAACTGAAGCTTTCTTT; CDR3 protein: CASTNPYRARTEAFF
V gene: TRBV18; clone size: .; J gene: TRBJ2-7; D gene: TRBD2; CDR3 DNA: TGTGCCAGCTCCCCGGCGCGGGAGCTTCACGAGCAGTACTTC; CDR3 protein: CASSPARELHEQYF
V gene: TRBV7-9; clone size: .; J gene: TRBJ1-4; D gene: .; CDR3 DNA: TGTGCCAGCAGCTTAGCGGGTCCGCAGAGAAAACTGTTTTTT; CDR3 protein: CASSLAGPQRKLFF
V gene: TRBV6-5; clone size: .; J gene: TRBJ2-7; D gene: .; CDR3 DNA: TGTGCCAGCAGTTACTCGACCGGCAGCTCCTACGAGCAGTACTTC; CDR3 protein: CASSYSTGSSYEQYF
V gene: TRBV6-5; clone size: few; J gene: TRBJ1-5; D gene: .; CDR3 DNA: TGTGCCAGCAGTTATTCATTGGATCAGCCCCAGCATTTT; CDR3 protein: CASSYSLDQPQHF
V gene: TRBV6-4; clone size: once; J gene: TRBJ2-3; D gene: .; CDR3 DNA: TGTGCCAGCACTTACACAGATACGCAGTATTTT; CDR3 protein: CASTYTDTQYF
V gene: TRBV18; clone size: once; J gene: TRBJ2-1; D gene: TRBD2; CDR3 DNA: TGTGCCAGCTCACCACCCCTAGCGGGAGGTACTGAGCAGTTCTTC; CDR3 protein: CASSPPLAGGTEQFF
V gene: TRBV18; clone size: .; J gene: TRBJ2-7; D gene: TRBD2; CDR3 DNA: TGTGCCAGCTCACCACCATTAGCGGGAGGCTACGAGCAGTACTTC; CDR3 protein: CASSPPLAGGYEQYF
V gene: TRBV5-4; clone size: .; J gene: TRBJ2-1; D gene: TRBD1; CDR3 DNA: TGTGCCAGCAGTCGCACAGGGGTTTCATCCAATGAGCAGTTCTTC; CDR3 protein: CASSRTGVSSNEQFF
V gene: TRBV15; clone size: .; J gene: TRBJ1-1; D gene: TRBD1; CDR3 DNA: TGTGCCACCAGCAGGGGTTCCAGGGGGACTTTCTTT; CDR3 protein: CATSRGSRGTFF
V gene: TRBV5-4; clone size: .; J gene: TRBJ1-1; D gene: .; CDR3 DNA: TGTGCCAGCAGCTTGGGGGGTTGGGGTAACACTGAAGCTTTCTTT; CDR3 protein: CASSLGGWGNTEAFF
V gene: TRBV6-5; clone size: .; J gene: TRBJ2-3; D gene: .; CDR3 DNA: TGTGCCAGCAAAGCCAGGGCCGCAGATACGCAGTATTTT; CDR3 protein: CASKARAADTQYF
V gene: TRBV10-3; clone size: .; J gene: TRBJ2-5; D gene: TRBD2; CDR3 DNA: TGTGCCATCAGTCCCGAGGGAGGGAGTGGGGAGACCCAGTACTTC; CDR3 protein: CAISPEGGSGETQYF
V gene: TRBV19; clone size: .; J gene: TRBJ1-3; D gene: .; CDR3 DNA: TGTGCCAGTAGTATAGATCGGGACAACTCTGGAAACACCATATATTTT; CDR3 protein: CASSIDRDNSGNTIYF
V gene: TRBV7-9; clone size: .; J gene: TRBJ2-7; D gene: TRBD2; CDR3 DNA: TGTGCCAGCAGTCTTGCGGGAGGGTACGAGCAGTACTTC; CDR3 protein: CASSLAGGYEQYF
V gene: TRBV6-1; clone size: .; J gene: TRBJ1-5; D gene: .; CDR3 DNA: TGTGCCAGCACCACCGGGTCCCTTGGGAATCAGCCCCAGCATTTT; CDR3 protein: CASTTGSLGNQPQHF
V gene: TRBV7-8; clone size: .; J gene: TRBJ2-3; D gene: .; CDR3 DNA: TGTGCCAGCAGCTTCGGCAGCACAGATACGCAGTATTTT; CDR3 protein: CASSFGSTDTQYF
V gene: TRBV30; clone size: .; J gene: TRBJ2-5; D gene: TRBD2; CDR3 DNA: TGTGCCTGGAGTGAACTAGCGGGAGGGACCCAGTACTTC; CDR3 protein: CAWSELAGGTQYF
V gene: TRBV6-5; clone size: few; J gene: TRBJ2-7; D gene: TRBD1; CDR3 DNA: TGTGCCAGCAGGACAGGGGGGGACCCCTACGAGCAGTACTTC; CDR3 protein: CASRTGGDPYEQYF
V gene: TRBV7-2; clone size: few; J gene: TRBJ1-1; D gene: .; CDR3 DNA: TGTGCCAGCAGCTTAGAAGGTGTGCCCACTGAAGCTTTCTTT; CDR3 protein: CASSLEGVPTEAFF
V gene: TRBV5-4; clone size: .; J gene: TRBJ2-3; D gene: .; CDR3 DNA: TGTGCCAGCAGCCCTAACAGGGCCACAGATACGCAGTATTTT; CDR3 protein: CASSPNRATDTQYF
V gene: TRBV7-3; clone size: .; J gene: TRBJ2-2; D gene: .; CDR3 DNA: TGTGCCAGCAGCTTAACGGGTACCGGGGAGCTGTTTTTT; CDR3 protein: CASSLTGTGELFF
V gene: TRBV30; clone size: .; J gene: TRBJ1-5; D gene: .; CDR3 DNA: TGTGCCTGGAGTTCCGGGACATTACAGCCCCAGCATTTT; CDR3 protein: CAWSSGTLQPQHF
V gene: TRBV5-6; clone size: once; J gene: TRBJ1-2; D gene: .; CDR3 DNA: TGTGCCAGCAGCTTGGGCCGGAACTATGGCTACACCTTC; CDR3 protein: CASSLGRNYGYTF
V gene: TRBV19; clone size: .; J gene: TRBJ1-1; D gene: TRBD1; CDR3 DNA: TGTGCCAGTGGATTAGGGGGACAGATTAACACTGAAGCTTTCTTT; CDR3 protein: CASGLGGQINTEAFF
V gene: TRBV6-5; clone size: .; J gene: TRBJ1-2; D gene: TRBD1; CDR3 DNA: TGTGCCAGCAGTTCAGGGGGAGTTGATGGCTACACCTTC; CDR3 protein: CASSSGGVDGYTF
V gene: TRBV7-2; clone size: .; J gene: TRBJ2-5; D gene: .; CDR3 DNA: TGTGCCAGCAGCTCGGTACGGGGGGCGCAGGAGACCCAGTACTTC; CDR3 protein: CASSSVRGAQETQYF
V gene: TRBV2; clone size: .; J gene: TRBJ1-1; D gene: TRBD1; CDR3 DNA: TGTGCCAGCAGTGTATTGGGACAGGAGAACACTGAAGCTTTCTTT; CDR3 protein: CASSVLGQENTEAFF
V gene: TRBV18; clone size: .; J gene: TRBJ2-2; D gene: .; CDR3 DNA: TGTGCCAGCTCACTAACTCAGAACACCGGGGAGCTGTTTTTT; CDR3 protein: CASSLTQNTGELFF
V gene: TRBV7-9; clone size: once; J gene: TRBJ2-5; D gene: TRBD2; CDR3 DNA: TGTGCCAGCAGCTTTTACAGGAGGGAGGGAGAGACCCAGTACTTC; CDR3 protein: CASSFYRREGETQYF
V gene: TRBV2; clone size: few; J gene: TRBJ2-1; D gene: TRBD2; CDR3 DNA: TGTGCCAGCTGCACTAGCGGGAGAAGGGGTGAGCAGTTCTTC; CDR3 protein: CASCTSGRRGEQFF
V gene: TRBV4-2; clone size: .; J gene: TRBJ1-2; D gene: .; CDR3 DNA: TGTGCCAGCAGCTTCGCAGGGGATGGCTACACCTTC; CDR3 protein: CASSFAGDGYTF
V gene: TRBV27; clone size: .; J gene: TRBJ2-1; D gene: .; CDR3 DNA: TGTGCCAGCAGCCCTCGGACAGGGAGTGTACTAGCGATCTACAATGAGCAGTTCTTC; CDR3 protein: CASSPRTGSVLAIYNEQFF
V gene: TRBV20-1; clone size: .; J gene: TRBJ1-2; D gene: .; CDR3 DNA: TGCAGTGCTGTGACAGCGGCCGGCTACACCTTC; CDR3 protein: CSAVTAAGYTF
V gene: TRBV6-5; clone size: .; J gene: TRBJ2-1; D gene: TRBD2; CDR3 DNA: TGTGCCAGCAGTTGGACTAGCGGGAGGGGGGATGAGCAGTTCTTC; CDR3 protein: CASSWTSGRGDEQFF
V gene: TRBV30; clone size: .; J gene: TRBJ2-5; D gene: .; CDR3 DNA: TGTGCCTGGAGTGTACGACCGACCTGGGAGACCCAGTACTTC; CDR3 protein: CAWSVRPTWETQYF
V gene: TRBV20-1; clone size: .; J gene: TRBJ2-7; D gene: .; CDR3 DNA: TGCAGTGGCATGGCCCTCTACGAGCAGTACTTC; CDR3 protein: CSGMALYEQYF
V gene: TRBV11-2; clone size: .; J gene: TRBJ2-7; D gene: .; CDR3 DNA: TGTGCCAGCAGCTTTAGGTCCATCAGCTCCTACGAGCAGTACTTC; CDR3 protein: CASSFRSISSYEQYF
V gene: TRBV30; clone size: .; J gene: TRBJ2-7; D gene: TRBD1; CDR3 DNA: TGTGCCGGAGACAGGGGGATCTACGAGCAGTACTTC; CDR3 protein: CAGDRGIYEQYF
V gene: TRBV6-1; clone size: few; J gene: TRBJ1-6; D gene: TRBD1; CDR3 DNA: TGTGCCAGCAGTACAGGGGGTAGCTCACCCCTCCACTTT; CDR3 protein: CASSTGGSSPLHF
V gene: TRBV6-5; clone size: .; J gene: TRBJ2-7; D gene: TRBD1; CDR3 DNA: TGTGCCAGCAGTCGGGACAGGAGCTCCTACGAGCAGTACTTC; CDR3 protein: CASSRDRSSYEQYF
V gene: TRBV1; clone size: medium-sized; J gene: TRBJ2-7; D gene: .; CDR3 DNA: TGCACCAGCAGCCAAGAGAAGGGACAGAGCTCCTACGAGCAGTACTTC; CDR3 protein: CTSSQEKGQSSYEQYF
V gene: TRBV6-4; clone size: .; J gene: TRBJ1-5; D gene: TRBD1; CDR3 DNA: TGTGCCAGCAACCGACAGGGTAGCAATCAGCCCCAGCATTTT; CDR3 protein: CASNRQGSNQPQHF
V gene: TRBV27; clone size: .; J gene: TRBJ1-6; D gene: .; CDR3 DNA: TGTGCCAGCAGTTTTTACCTGGGTTCACCCCTCCACTTT; CDR3 protein: CASSFYLGSPLHF
V gene: TRBV5-6; clone size: .; J gene: TRBJ2-3; D gene: .; CDR3 DNA: TGTGCCAGCAGCTTGTGGGGGCTGGCTAGAGATACGCAGTATTTT; CDR3 protein: CASSLWGLARDTQYF
V gene: TRBV2; clone size: .; J gene: TRBJ1-2; D gene: TRBD1; CDR3 DNA: TGTGCCAGCAGTGCTGACAGGGAGTATGGCTACACCTTC; CDR3 protein: CASSADREYGYTF
V gene: TRBV6-1; clone size: .; J gene: TRBJ2-7; D gene: .; CDR3 DNA: TGTGCCAGCAGTGAAGGGACACCCCCATACGAGCAGTACTTC; CDR3 protein: CASSEGTPPYEQYF